The 3 T cell receptor beta chains reported below all come from one sample, sequenced in a study of blood T cell repertoires in COVID-19. TCRdb's table, derived via immunoSEQ multiplex PCR, lists solely in-frame clones and lacks some. The sample contains approximately 230,000 clones, about 90% of which appear only once. The specimen sequenced was PBMCs or T cells enriched from blood (not recorded which). These receptors were collected from a woman under 40 with acute COVID-19.

The V call is TRBV6-1, the J call TRBJ1-2, with 8 bases lining up with TRBD1. Germline lookup yields CDR1 MNHNS and CDR2 SASEGT. The CDR3 runs 15 residues. Trimming at V came to 3 bases and at J to 4 bases, leaving 7 bases not matched to a gene. The CDR3 bases are TGTGCCAGCAGTGAGGGAGGGACAGGTCTCTATGGCTACACCTTC. Its translation: CASSEGGTGLYGYTF.

The chain is built from TRBV7-2 and TRBJ1-1, with a tentative D call TRBD1 (5 bases). The CDR3 contains 18 residues. Germline CDR1 and CDR2: SGHTA and FQGNSA. Trimming removed 3 bases from V and 0 bases from J, with 20 bases in between. The CDR3 loop is CASSFRSPGSGVNTEAFF. The CDR3 nucleotides read TGTGCCAGCAGCTTCCGATCCCCAGGGTCGGGAGTGAACACTGAAGCTTTCTTT.

DNA for the CDR3: TGTGCCAGCAGTGGCGGATCCCTTGGGGAGACCCAGTACTTC. The encoded protein is CASSGGSLGETQYF. The V and J genes are TRBV2 and TRBJ2-5; D is uncertain. V dropped 4 bases and J dropped 5 bases, with 14 bases sitting between them. Germline V gives CDR1 SNHLY, CDR2 FYNNEI. The CDR3 is 14 amino acids.